Presented here are 5 T cell receptor beta chains from one specimen sequenced in a study of blood T cell repertoires in COVID-19. Assay: immunoSEQ multiplex PCR; the TCRdb copy retains only in-frame clones and omits some. The repertoire has about 410,000 clones, just under 90% of them found once; the top ten carry 1.5% to 2%. Sample: PBMCs or T cells enriched from blood (not recorded which). The source of these receptors is a woman in her twenties or thirties who had recovered from COVID-19.

This chain uses TRBV5-8 with TRBJ1-2; TRBD1 matches at 8 bases. Germline loops: CDR1 SGHTS, CDR2 YDEGEE. The V gene end was trimmed by 4 bases and the J gene end by 8 bases; junction bases not matched to a gene: 7. CDR3 length: 13 amino acids. The CDR3 protein is CASSVTGVGGYTF. DNA of the CDR3: TGTGCCAGCAGCGTGACAGGGGTGGGCGGCTACACCTTC.

The CDR3: CASSGGLAGGHSYEQYF. The CDR3 nucleotides are TGTGCCAGCAGCGGGGGACTAGCGGGAGGGCACTCCTACGAGCAGTACTTC. This chain connects TRBV5-6 to TRBJ2-7; TRBD2 matches at 16 bases. The germline V gene encodes CDR1 SGHDT and CDR2 YYEEEE. V lost 4 bases to trimming and J lost 0 bases; unmatched junction nucleotides: 4. CDR3 size: 17 residues.

The CDR3 DNA sequence: TGTGCCTGGAGGGACCGTTTAATACTAGTCTATGGCTACACCTTC. This encodes CAWRDRLILVYGYTF. This chain connects TRBV30 to TRBJ1-2, with D uncertain. Germline V gene sequence: CDR1 GTSNPN, CDR2 SVGIG (reference sequence). Trimming removed 3 bases from V and 4 bases from J, with 18 bases in between. This CDR3 has 15 residues.

This chain joins TRBV11-2 and TRBJ2-5, with TRBD1 identical over 8 bases. V shed 5 bases and J 1 base; nucleotides not matched to a gene: 6. CDR1 and CDR2 (germline): SGHAT, FQNNGV. The CDR3 is made up of 15 amino acids. The CDR3: CASSLTGTGQETQYF. The CDR3, as DNA: TGTGCCAGCAGCCTTACGGGGACAGGCCAAGAGACCCAGTACTTC.

The chain employs TRBV7-8 and TRBJ1-2; maybe TRBD1 (6 bases). With 5 bases removed from V and 2 bases from J, the gap between germline ends came to 15 bases. This CDR3 has 15 amino acids. The germline CDR1 and CDR2 sequences are SGHVS and FQNEAQ. The CDR3 reads CASSTPGVENYGYTF. The CDR3 DNA follows: TGTGCCAGCAGCACGCCAGGGGTTGAAAACTATGGCTACACCTTC.